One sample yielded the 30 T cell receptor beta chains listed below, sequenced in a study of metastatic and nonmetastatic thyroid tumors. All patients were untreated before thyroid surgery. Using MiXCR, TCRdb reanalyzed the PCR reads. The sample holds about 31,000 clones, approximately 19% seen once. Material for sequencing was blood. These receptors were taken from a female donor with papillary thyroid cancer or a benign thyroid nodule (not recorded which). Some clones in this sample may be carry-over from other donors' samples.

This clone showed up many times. The CDR3 sequence: CASSLLGARETQYF. CDR3 sequence (DNA): TGTGCCAGCAGCTTATTAGGGGCGAGAGAGACCCAGTACTTC. This sequence joins TRBV7-2 and TRBJ2-5, with a weak D call TRBD1 (5 bases). Per germline, CDR1 SGHTA and CDR2 FQGNSA. The CDR3 extends over 14 amino acids. V was shortened by 2 bases and J by 4 bases, with 11 bases between the two germline ends.

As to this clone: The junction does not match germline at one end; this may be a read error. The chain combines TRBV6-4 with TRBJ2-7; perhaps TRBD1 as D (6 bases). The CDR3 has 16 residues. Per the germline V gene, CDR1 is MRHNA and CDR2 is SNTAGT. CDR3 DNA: TGTGCCAGCAGTTACTCGATTTCACAGGGTATCAACGAGCAGTACTTC. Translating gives CASSYSISQGINEQYF.

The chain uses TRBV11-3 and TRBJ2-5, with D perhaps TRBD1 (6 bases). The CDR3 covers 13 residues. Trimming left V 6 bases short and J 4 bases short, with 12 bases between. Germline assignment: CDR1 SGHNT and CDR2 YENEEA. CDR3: CASSPTGRETQYF. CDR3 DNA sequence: TGTGCCAGCAGTCCAACAGGGAGAGAGACCCAGTACTTC.

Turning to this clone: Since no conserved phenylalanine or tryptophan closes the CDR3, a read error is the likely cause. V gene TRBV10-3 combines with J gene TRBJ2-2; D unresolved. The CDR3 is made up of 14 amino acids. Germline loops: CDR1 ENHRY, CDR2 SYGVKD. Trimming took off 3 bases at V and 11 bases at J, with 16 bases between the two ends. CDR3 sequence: CAISDETPTAELFI. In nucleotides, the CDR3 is TGTGCCATCAGTGATGAGACTCCGACCGCTGAGCTGTTTATT.

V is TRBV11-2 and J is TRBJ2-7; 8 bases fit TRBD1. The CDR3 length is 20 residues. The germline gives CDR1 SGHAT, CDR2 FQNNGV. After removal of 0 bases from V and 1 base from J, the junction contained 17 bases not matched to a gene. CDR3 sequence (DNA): TGTGCCAGCAGCTTAGATGCAGGGACAGGTTCCCTCGTCTCGTCCTACGAGCAGTACTTC. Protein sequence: CASSLDAGTGSLVSSYEQYF.

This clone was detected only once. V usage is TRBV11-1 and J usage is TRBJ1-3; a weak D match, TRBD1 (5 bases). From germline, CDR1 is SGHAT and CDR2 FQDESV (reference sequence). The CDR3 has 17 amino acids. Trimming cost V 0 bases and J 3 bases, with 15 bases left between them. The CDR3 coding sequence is TGTGCCAGCAGCTTAGCGGGGGTAGCTGCTCTTGGAAACACCATATATTTT. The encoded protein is CASSLAGVAALGNTIYF.

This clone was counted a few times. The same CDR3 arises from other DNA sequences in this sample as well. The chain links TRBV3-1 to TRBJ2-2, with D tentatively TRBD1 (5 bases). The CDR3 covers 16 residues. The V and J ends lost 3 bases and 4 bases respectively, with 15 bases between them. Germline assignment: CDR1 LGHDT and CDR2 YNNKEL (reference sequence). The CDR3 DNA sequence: TGTGCCAGCAGCCAGGATATAGTTAGGGGCACCGGGGAGCTGTTTTTT. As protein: CASSQDIVRGTGELFF.

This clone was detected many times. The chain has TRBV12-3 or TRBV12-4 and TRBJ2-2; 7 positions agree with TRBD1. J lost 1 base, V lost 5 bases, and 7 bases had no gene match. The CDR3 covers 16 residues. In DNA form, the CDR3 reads TGTGCCAGCAGTGCCCGAGGGGGCCGGAACACCGGGGAGCTGTTTTTT. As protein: CASSARGGRNTGELFF.

CDR3 loop: CASSQDSNYGYTF. DNA for the CDR3: TGCGCCAGCAGCCAAGACAGTAACTATGGCTACACCTTC. J is TRBJ1-2 and V is TRBV4-1; D remains ambiguous. V was pared by 0 bases and J by 1 base, with 3 bases between. Germline values: CDR1 MGHRA, CDR2 YSYEKL. This CDR3 comprises 13 residues.

The CDR3 spells CASSRTQGVYEQYF. The CDR3 nucleotides read TGTGCCAGCAGCCGCACACAGGGGGTCTACGAGCAGTACTTC. The chain is built from TRBV4-2 and TRBJ2-7; TRBD1 matches at 8 bases. The CDR3 runs 14 residues. CDR1 LGHNA and CDR2 YNFKEQ come from the germline V gene. V shed 4 bases, J shed 3 bases, and the junction held 5 bases outside the gene matches.

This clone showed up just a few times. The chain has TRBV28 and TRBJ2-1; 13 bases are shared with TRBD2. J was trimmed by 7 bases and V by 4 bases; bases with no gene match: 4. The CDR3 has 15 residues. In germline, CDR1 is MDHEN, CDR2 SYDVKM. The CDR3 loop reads CASSSGLAGVNEQFF. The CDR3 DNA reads TGTGCCAGCAGTTCCGGACTAGCGGGAGTGAATGAGCAGTTCTTC.

In DNA, the CDR3 is TGTGCCAGCAGCCTCGGGACAGTGGAGGGCTACACCTTC. This gives the protein CASSLGTVEGYTF. This chain uses TRBV6-1 with TRBJ1-2; 7 bases line up with TRBD1. Germline CDR1 is MNHNS and CDR2 is SASEGT. V shed 6 bases, J shed 8 bases, and the junction held 9 bases outside the gene matches. This CDR3 spans 13 amino acids.

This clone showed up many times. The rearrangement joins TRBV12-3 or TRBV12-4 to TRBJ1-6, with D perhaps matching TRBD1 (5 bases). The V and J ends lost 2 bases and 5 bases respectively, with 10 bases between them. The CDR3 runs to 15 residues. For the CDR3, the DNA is TGTGCCAGCAGTTTATTCAGGGAGGATAATTCACCCCTCCACTTT. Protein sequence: CASSLFREDNSPLHF.

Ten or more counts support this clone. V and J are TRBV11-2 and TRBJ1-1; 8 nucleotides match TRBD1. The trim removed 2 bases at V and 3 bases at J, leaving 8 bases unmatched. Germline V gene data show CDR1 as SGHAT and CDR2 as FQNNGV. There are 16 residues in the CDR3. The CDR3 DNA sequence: TGTGCCAGCAGCTTACATGGACAGGGTGGGCACACTGAAGCTTTCTTT. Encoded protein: CASSLHGQGGHTEAFF.

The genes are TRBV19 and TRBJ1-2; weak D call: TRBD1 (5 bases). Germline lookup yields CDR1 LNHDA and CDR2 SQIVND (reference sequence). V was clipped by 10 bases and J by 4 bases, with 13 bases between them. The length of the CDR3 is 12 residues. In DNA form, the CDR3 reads TGTGCCATTGGGGGAGGAAGCTATGGCTACACCTTC. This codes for CAIGGGSYGYTF.

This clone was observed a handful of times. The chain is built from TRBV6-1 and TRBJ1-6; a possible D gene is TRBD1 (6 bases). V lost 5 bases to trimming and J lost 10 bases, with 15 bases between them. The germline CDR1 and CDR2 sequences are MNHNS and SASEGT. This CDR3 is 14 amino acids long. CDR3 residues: CASSSQGSRSPLHF. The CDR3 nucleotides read TGTGCCAGCAGTTCGCAGGGGTCTCGATCACCCCTCCACTTT.

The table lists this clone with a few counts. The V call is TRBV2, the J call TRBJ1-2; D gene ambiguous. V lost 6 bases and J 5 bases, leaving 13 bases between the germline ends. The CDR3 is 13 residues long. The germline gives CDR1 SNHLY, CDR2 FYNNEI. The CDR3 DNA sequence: TGTGCCAGCAGCCTCGACAACCTTTATGGCTACACCTTC. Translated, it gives CASSLDNLYGYTF. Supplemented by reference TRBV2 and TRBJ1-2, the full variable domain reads EPEVTQTPSHQVTQMGQEVILRCVPISNHLYFYWYRQILGQKVEFLVSFYNNEISEKSEIFDDQFSVERPDGSNFTLKIRSTKLEDSAMYFCASSLDNLYGYTFGSGTRLTVV.

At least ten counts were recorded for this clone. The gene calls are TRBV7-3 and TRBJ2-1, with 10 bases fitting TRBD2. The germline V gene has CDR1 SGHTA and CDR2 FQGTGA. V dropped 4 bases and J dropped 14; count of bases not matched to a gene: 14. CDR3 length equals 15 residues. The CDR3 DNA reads TGTGCCAGCAGCTGGGCGTCTAGCGGGGGATATGGGGAGTTCTTC. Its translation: CASSWASSGGYGEFF.

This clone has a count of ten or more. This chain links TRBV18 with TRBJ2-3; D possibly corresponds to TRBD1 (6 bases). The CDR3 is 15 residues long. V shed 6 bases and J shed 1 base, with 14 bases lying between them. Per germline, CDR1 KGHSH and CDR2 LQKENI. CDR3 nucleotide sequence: TGTGCCAGCTCCTCCCGGGACACACGCACAGATACGCAGTATTTT. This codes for CASSSRDTRTDTQYF.

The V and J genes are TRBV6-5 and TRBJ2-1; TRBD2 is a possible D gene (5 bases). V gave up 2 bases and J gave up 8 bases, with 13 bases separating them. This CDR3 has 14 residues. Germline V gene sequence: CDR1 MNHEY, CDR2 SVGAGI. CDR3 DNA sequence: TGTGCCAGCAGTTACGACCGGACTCCATATGAGCAGTTCTTC. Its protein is CASSYDRTPYEQFF.

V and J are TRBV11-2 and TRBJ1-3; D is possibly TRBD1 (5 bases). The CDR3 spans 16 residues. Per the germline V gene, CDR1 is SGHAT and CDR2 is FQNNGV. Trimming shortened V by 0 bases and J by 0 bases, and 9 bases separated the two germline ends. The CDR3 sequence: CASSLDRGLSGNTIYF. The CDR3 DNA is TGTGCCAGCAGCTTAGATAGGGGCCTCTCTGGAAACACCATATATTTT.

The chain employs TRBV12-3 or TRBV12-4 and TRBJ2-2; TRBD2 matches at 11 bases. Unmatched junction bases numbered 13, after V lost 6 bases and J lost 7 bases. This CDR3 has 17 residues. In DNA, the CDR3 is TGTGCCAGCAGAGACCCCGGGACTAGCGGCCAGGGCGGGGAGCTGTTTTTT. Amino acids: CASRDPGTSGQGGELFF.

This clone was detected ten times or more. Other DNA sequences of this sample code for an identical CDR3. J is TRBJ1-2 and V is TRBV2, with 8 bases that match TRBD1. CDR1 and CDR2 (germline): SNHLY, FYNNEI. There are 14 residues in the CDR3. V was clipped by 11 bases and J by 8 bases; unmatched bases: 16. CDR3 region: CARKDRGTWAGYTF. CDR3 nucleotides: TGTGCCCGCAAAGACAGGGGAACTTGGGCGGGCTACACCTTC.

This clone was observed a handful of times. The CDR3 DNA reads TGTGCCAGTCTTGGGGGGGCAGCGACGAACACCGGGGAGCTGTTTTTT. Encoded protein: CASLGGAATNTGELFF. The chain joins TRBV19 to TRBJ2-2, with D perhaps matching TRBD2 (7 bases). Germline values: CDR1 LNHDA, CDR2 SQIVND (reference sequence). The CDR3 runs to 16 residues. V lost 8 bases, J lost 0 bases, and 16 bases lay in between.

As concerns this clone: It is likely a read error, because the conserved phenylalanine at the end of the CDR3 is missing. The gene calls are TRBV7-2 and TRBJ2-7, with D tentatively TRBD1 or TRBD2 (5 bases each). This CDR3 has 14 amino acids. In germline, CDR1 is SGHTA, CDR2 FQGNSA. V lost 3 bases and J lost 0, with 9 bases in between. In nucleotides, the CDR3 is TGTGCCAGCAGCTTGGGGGACCCCTCCTACGAGCAGTACTTG. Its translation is CASSLGDPSYEQYL.

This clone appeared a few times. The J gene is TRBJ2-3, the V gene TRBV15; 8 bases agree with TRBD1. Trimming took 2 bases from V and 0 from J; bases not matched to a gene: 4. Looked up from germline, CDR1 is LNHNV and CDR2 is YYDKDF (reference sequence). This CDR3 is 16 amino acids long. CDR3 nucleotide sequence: TGTGCCACCAGCAGATCAGGGGGCTCTAGCACAGATACGCAGTATTTT. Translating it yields CATSRSGGSSTDTQYF. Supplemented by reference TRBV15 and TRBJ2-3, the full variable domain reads DAMVIQNPRYQVTQFGKPVTLSCSQTLNHNVMYWYQQKSSQAPKLLFHYYDKDFNNEADTPDNFQSRRPNTSFCFLDIRSPGLGDTAMYLCATSRSGGSSTDTQYFGPGTRLTVL.

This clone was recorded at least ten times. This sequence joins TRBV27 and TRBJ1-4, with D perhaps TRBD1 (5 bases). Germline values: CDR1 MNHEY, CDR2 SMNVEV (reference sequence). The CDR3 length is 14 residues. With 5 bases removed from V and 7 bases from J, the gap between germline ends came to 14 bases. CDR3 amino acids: CASSPPGRGEKLFF. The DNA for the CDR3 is TGTGCCAGCAGTCCGCCGGGAAGGGGTGAAAAACTGTTTTTT.

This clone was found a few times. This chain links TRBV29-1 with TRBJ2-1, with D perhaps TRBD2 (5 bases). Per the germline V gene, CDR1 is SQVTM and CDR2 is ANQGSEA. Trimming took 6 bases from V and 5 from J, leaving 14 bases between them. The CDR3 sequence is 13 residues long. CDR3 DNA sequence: TGCAGCGTAGCCGGGATAGGAAACAATGAGCAGTTCTTC. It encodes CSVAGIGNNEQFF.

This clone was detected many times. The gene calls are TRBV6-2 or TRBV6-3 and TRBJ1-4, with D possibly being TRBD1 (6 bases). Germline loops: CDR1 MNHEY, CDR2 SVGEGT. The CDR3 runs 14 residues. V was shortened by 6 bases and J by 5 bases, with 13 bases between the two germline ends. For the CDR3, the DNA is TGTGCCAGCAGCCCGGGACACAGCAATGAAAAACTGTTTTTT. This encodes CASSPGHSNEKLFF.

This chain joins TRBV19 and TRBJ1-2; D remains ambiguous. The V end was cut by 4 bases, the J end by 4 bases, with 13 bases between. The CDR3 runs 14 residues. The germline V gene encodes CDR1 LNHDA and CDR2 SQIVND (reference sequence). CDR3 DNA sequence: TGTGCCAGTAGTACGAACCAAGTCCGCTATGGCTACACCTTC. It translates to CASSTNQVRYGYTF.